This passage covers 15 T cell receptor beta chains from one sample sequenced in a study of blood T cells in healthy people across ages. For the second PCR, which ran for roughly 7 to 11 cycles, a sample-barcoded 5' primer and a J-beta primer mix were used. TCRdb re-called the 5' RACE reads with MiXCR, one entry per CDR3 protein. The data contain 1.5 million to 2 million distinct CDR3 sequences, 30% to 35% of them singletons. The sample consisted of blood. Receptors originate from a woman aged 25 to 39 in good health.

Here the CDR3 reads CASTPGRGGYTF. In DNA, the CDR3 is TGTGCCAGCACCCCGGGCCGGGGAGGCTACACCTTC. The chain combines TRBV7-9 with TRBJ1-2; D gene unclear. The CDR3 spans 12 residues. The germline V and J ends were trimmed by 7 bases and 8 bases, with 14 bases remaining between them. Germline V gene sequence: CDR1 SEHNR, CDR2 FQNEAQ (reference sequence).

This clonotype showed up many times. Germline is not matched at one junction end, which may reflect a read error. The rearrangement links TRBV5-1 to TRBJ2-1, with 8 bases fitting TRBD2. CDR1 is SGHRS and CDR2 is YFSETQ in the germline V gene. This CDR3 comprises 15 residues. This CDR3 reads CASSLVGTSYNEQFF. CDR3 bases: TGTGCCAGCAGCTTAGTTGGGACTAGCTACAATGAGCAGTTCTTC.

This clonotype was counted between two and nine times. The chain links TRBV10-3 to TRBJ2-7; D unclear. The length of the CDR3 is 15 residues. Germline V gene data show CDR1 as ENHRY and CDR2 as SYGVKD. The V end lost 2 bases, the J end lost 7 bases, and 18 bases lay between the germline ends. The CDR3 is CAISEPSKSRGEQYF. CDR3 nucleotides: TGTGCCATCAGTGAGCCCAGTAAGTCCCGAGGAGAGCAGTACTTC.

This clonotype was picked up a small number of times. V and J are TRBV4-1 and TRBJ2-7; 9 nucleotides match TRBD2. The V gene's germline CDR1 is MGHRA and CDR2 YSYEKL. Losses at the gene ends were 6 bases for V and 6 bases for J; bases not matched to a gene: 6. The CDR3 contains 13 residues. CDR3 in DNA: TGCGCCAGCAGACCGGCGGGAGGGCCCGAGCAGTACTTC. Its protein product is CASRPAGGPEQYF.

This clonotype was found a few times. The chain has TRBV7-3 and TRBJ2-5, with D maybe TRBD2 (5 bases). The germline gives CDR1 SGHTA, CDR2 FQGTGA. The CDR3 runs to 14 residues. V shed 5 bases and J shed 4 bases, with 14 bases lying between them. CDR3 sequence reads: CASSPRGFGETQYF. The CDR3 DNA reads TGTGCCAGCAGCCCACGGGGATTCGGAGAGACCCAGTACTTC.

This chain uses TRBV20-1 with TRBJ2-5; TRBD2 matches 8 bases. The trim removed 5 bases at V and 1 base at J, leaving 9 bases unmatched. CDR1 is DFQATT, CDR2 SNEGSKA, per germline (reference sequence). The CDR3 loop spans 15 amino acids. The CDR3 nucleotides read TGCAGTGCTGAGGAGGCACGGGGGGGCCAAGAGACCCAGTACTTC. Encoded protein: CSAEEARGGQETQYF.

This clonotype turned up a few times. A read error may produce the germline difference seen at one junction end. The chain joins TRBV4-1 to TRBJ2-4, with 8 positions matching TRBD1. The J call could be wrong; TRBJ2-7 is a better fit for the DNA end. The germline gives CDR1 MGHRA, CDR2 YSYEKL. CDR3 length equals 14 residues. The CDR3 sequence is CAGSSQGVGYEQYF. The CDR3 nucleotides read TGCGCCGGCAGCTCACAGGGGGTGGGGTACGAGCAGTACTTC.

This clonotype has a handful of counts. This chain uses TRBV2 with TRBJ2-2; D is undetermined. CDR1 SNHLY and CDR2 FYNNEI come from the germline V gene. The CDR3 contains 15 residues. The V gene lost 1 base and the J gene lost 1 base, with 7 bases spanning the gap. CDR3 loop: CASSEVGRNTGELFF. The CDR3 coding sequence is TGTGCCAGCAGTGAAGTGGGCCGGAACACCGGGGAGCTGTTTTTT.

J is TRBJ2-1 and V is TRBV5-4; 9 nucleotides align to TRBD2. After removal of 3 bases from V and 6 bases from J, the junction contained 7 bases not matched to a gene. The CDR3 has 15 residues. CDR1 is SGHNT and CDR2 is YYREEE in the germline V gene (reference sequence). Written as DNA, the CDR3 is TGTGCCAGCAGCTCACAGGGGACTAGCACCAATGAGCAGTTCTTC. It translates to CASSSQGTSTNEQFF.

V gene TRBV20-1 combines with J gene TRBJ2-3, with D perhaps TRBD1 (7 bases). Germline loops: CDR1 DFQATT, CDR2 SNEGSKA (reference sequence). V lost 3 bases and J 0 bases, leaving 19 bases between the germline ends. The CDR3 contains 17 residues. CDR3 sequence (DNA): TGCAGTGCTAGGGCGGGATTGACAGGGTCGAGCACAGATACGCAGTATTTT. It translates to CSARAGLTGSSTDTQYF.

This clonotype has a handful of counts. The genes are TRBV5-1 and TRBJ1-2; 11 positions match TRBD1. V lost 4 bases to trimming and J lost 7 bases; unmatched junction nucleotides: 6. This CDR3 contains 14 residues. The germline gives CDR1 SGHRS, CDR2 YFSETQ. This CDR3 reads CASSPGQGAAGYTF. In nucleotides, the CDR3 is TGCGCCAGCAGCCCCGGACAGGGGGCGGCTGGCTACACCTTC.

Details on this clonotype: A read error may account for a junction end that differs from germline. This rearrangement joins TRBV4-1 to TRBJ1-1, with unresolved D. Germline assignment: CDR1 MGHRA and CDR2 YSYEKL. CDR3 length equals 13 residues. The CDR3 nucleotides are TGCGCCAGCAGAAGGACTTCGAACACTGAAACTTTCTTT. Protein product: CASRRTSNTETFF.

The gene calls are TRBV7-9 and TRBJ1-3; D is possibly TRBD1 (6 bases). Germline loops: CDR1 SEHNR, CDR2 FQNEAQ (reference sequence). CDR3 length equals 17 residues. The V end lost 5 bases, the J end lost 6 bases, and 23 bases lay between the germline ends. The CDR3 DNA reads TGTGCCAGCAGCGAAAGTGTTGGGCTTGGGGGACAAAACACCATATATTTT. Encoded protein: CASSESVGLGGQNTIYF. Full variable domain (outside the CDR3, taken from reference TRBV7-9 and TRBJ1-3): DTGVSQNPRHKITKRGQNVTFRCDPISEHNRLYWYRQTLGQGPEFLTYFQNEAQLEKSRLLSDRFSAERPKGSFSTLEIQRTEQGDSAMYLCASSESVGLGGQNTIYFGEGSWLTVV.

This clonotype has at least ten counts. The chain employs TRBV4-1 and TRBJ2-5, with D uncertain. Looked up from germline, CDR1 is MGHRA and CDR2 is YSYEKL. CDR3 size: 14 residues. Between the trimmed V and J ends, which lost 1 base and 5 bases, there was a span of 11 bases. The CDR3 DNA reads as TGCGCCAGCAGCCAAGCAATGGCCGGGGAGACCCAGTACTTC. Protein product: CASSQAMAGETQYF.

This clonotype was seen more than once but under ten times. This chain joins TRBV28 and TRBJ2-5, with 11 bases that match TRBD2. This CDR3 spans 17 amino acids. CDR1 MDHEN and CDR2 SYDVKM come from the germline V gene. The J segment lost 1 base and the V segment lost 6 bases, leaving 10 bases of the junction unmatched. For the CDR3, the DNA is TGTGCCAGCAGCCCCATAACCGGGACTAGCGGCCAAGAGACCCAGTACTTC. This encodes CASSPITGTSGQETQYF.